This T cell receptor beta chain was found in a study of T cell responses to AZD1222 COVID-19 vaccine. Regarding the study as a whole: Mapped onto spike, vaccine-associated CD4 TCRs spanned it and were dominant at 160-218 and 743-854. White British donors predominated, females outnumbered males, and clonal diversity was possibly underestimated.

CDR3 length: 16 residues. With V trimmed by 1 base and J by 4 bases, 9 bases remained unmatched. Germline V gene lookup returns CDR1 LGHNA and CDR2 YNFKEQ. Using immunoSEQ multiplex PCR, the repertoire was profiled, and TCRdb retains in-frame clones only, with some absent. Of 75,000 to 100,000 clones listed, 90% are singletons. As regards this clone: Antigen: not known.

The sequencing used peripheral blood, collected on day 0 of AZD1222 vaccination. The receptor was isolated from an adult in good health. The chain is built from TRBV4-2 and TRBJ2-7; TRBD2 agrees at 8 bases. In DNA, the CDR3 is TGTGCCAGCAGCCAAGGGACTAGCAGGTTAGATTACGAGCAGTACTTC. It yields the protein CASSQGTSRLDYEQYF.